This T cell receptor beta chain was documented in a study of cytomegalovirus exposure and HLA in healthy donors. Turning to the study itself: For the approximately 390 genotyped donors, 75% to 90% fell within the Caucasian-associated ancestry cluster.

As regards this clone: Its antigen is unidentified.

The study, taken as a whole, reports: Trimming of TCR beta V- and J-genes showed a link, identified in a later analysis, to a missense DCLRE1C variant. Association with HLA alleles at 0.05 false discovery rate was found for roughly 17,000 TCR beta sequences in a later analysis.

PCR primers comprised 60 Vbeta and 13 Jbeta primers. Libraries were prepared by immunoSEQ multiplex PCR; TCRdb keeps only in-frame clonotypes and omits some of them. The repertoire holds approximately 120,000 clones, with approximately 80% as singletons. Sequencing input: PBMCs. This receptor was taken from a young man in good health and CMV-seropositive.

CDR3 sequence: CASSQALWEGRMFF. The CDR3 DNA follows: TGTGCCAGCAGCCAAGCCCTTTGGGAGGGCCGTATGTTCTTC. V usage is TRBV6-6 and J usage is TRBJ2-1, with 7 bases that match TRBD2. Trimming took 6 bases from V and 15 from J; bases not matched to a gene: 17. CDR1 and CDR2 from the germline V gene are MNHNY and SVGAGI (reference sequence). This CDR3 is built from 14 residues.